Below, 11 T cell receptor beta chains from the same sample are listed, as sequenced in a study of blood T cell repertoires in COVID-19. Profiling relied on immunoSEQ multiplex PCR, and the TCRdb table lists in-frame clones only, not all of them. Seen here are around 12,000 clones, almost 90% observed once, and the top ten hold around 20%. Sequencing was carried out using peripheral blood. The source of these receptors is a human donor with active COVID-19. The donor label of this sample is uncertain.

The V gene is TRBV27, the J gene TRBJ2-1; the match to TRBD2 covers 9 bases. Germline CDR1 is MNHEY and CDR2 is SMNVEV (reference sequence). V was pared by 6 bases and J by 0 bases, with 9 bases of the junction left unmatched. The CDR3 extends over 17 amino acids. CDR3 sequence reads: CASRVRLAGHSYNEQFF. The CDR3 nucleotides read TGTGCCAGCAGGGTCCGGCTAGCGGGACACTCCTACAATGAGCAGTTCTTC.

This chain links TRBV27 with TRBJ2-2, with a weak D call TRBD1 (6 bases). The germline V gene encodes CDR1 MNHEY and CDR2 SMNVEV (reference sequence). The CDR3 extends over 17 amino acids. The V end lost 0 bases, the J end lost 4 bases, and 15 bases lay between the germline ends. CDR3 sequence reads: CASSLSPRGGSTGELFF. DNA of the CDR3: TGTGCCAGCAGTTTATCCCCCAGGGGCGGTAGCACCGGGGAGCTGTTTTTT.

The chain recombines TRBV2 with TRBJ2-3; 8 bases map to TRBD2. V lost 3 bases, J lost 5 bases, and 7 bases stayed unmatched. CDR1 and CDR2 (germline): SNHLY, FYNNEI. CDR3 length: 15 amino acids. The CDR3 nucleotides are TGTGCCAGCAGTGAGAACGGGGGGGCCGTAGATACGCAGTATTTT. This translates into CASSENGGAVDTQYF.

DNA for the CDR3: TGCGCCAGCAGCCCACAGGGGCCAAATAATTCACCCCTCCACTTT. Its translation is CASSPQGPNNSPLHF. The chain has TRBV10-2 and TRBJ1-6, with TRBD1 matching over 7 bases. The germline gives CDR1 WSHSY, CDR2 SAAADI. The CDR3 is 15 residues long. The trim removed 6 bases at V and 5 bases at J, leaving 7 bases unmatched.

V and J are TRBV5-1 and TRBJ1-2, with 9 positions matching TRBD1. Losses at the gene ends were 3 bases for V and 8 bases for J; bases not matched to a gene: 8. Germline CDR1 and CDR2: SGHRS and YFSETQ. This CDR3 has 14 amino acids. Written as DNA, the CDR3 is TGCGCCAGCAGCTCCGGGACAGGGTTGAAAGGCTACACCTTC. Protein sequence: CASSSGTGLKGYTF. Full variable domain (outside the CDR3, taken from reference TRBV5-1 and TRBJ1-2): KAGVTQTPRYLIKTRGQQVTLSCSPISGHRSVSWYQQTPGQGLQFLFEYFSETQRNKGNFPGRFSGRQFSNSRSEMNVSTLELGDSALYLCASSSGTGLKGYTFGSGTRLTVV.

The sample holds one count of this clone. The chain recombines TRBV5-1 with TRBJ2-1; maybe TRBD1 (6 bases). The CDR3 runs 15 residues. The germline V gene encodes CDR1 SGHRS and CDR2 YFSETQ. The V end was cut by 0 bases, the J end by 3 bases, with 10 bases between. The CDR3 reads CASSLAGGGYNEQFF. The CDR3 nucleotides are TGCGCCAGCAGCTTGGCTGGGGGCGGCTACAATGAGCAGTTCTTC. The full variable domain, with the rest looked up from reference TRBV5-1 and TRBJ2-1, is KAGVTQTPRYLIKTRGQQVTLSCSPISGHRSVSWYQQTPGQGLQFLFEYFSETQRNKGNFPGRFSGRQFSNSRSEMNVSTLELGDSALYLCASSLAGGGYNEQFFGPGTRLTVL.

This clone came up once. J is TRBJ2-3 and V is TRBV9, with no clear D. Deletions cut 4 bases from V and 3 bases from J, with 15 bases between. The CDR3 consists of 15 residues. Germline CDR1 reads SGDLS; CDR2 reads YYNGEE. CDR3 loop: CASSSARIVTDTQYF. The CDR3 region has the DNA TGTGCCAGCAGCTCGGCTAGAATCGTTACAGATACGCAGTATTTT. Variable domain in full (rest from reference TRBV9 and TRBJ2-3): DSGVTQTPKHLITATGQRVTLRCSPRSGDLSVYWYQQSLDQGLQFLIQYYNGEERAKGNILERFSAQQFPDLHSELNLSSLELGDSALYFCASSSARIVTDTQYFGPGTRLTVL.

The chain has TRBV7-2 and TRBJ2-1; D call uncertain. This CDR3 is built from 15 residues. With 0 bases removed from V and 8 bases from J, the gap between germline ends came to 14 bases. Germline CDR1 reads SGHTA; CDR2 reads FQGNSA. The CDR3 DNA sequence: TGTGCCAGCAGCTTAGCGCAGGTACTCGCCGATGAGCAGTTCTTC. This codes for CASSLAQVLADEQFF.

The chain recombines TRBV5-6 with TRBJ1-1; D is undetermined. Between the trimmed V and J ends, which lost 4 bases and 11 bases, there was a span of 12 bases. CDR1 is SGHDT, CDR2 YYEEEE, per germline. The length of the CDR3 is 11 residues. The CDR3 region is CASSVGRGAFF. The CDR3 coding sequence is TGTGCCAGCAGCGTAGGGCGAGGGGCTTTCTTT.

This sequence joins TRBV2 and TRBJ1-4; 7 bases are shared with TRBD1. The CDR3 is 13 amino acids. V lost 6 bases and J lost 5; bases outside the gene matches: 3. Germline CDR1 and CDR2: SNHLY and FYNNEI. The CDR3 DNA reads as TGTGCCAGCAGCCGACAGGGAAATGAAAAACTGTTTTTT. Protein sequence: CASSRQGNEKLFF.

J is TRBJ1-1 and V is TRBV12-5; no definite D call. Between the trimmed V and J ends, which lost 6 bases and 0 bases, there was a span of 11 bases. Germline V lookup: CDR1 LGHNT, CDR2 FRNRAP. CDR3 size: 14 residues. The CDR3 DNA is TGTGCTAGTGGCTCGGGAGTTATGAACACTGAAGCTTTCTTT. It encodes CASGSGVMNTEAFF.